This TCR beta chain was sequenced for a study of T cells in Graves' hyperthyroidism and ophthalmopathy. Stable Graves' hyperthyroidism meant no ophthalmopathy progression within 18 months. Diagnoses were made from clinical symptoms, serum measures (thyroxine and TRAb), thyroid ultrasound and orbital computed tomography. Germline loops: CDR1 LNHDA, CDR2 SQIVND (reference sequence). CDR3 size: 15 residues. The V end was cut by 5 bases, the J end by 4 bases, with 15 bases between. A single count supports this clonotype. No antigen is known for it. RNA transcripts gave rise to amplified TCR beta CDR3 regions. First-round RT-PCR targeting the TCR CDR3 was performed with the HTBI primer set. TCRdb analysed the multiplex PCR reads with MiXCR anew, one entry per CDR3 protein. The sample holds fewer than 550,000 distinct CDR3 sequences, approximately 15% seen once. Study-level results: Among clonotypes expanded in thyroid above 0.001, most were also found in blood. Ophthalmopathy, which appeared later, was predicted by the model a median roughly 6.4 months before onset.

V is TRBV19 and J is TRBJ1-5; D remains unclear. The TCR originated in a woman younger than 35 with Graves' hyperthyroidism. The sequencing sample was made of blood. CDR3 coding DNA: TGTGCCAGTAGTCTTTCAGGCCCCCGGAATCAGCCCCAGCATTTT. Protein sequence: CASSLSGPRNQPQHF.